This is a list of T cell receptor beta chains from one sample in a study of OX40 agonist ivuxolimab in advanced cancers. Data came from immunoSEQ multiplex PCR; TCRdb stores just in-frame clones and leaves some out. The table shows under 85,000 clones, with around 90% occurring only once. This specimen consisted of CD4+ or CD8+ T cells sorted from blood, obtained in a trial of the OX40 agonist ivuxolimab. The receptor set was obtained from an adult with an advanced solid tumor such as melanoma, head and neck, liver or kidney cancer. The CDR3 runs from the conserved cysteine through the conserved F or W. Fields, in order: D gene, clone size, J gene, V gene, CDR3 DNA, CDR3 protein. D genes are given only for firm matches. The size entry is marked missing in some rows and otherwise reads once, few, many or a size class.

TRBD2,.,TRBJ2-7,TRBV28,TGTGCCAGCAGTTTTACGCCGGGCGGGAGGGTATACGAGCAGTACTTC,CASSFTPGGRVYEQYF
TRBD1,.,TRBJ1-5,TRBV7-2,TGTGCCAGCAGCCGCCGGACAGGGGGAGATCAGCCCCAGCATTTT,CASSRRTGGDQPQHF
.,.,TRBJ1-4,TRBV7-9,TGTGCCAGCAGCCTCAACCCCAGGGGCTCAAATGAAAAACTGTTTTTT,CASSLNPRGSNEKLFF
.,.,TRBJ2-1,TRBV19,TGTGCCAGTACCCTTGGGTGGGAGCAGTTCTTC,CASTLGWEQFF
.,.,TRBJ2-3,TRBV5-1,TGCGCCAGCAGCGGGCGCGCAATCGGTAGCACAGATACGCAGTATTTT,CASSGRAIGSTDTQYF
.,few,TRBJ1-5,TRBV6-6,TGTGCCAGCACTATAGGACGGGAGAACCAGCCCCAGCATTTT,CASTIGRENQPQHF
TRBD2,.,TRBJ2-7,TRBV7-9,TGTGCCAGCAGCCCCCGGTTGGGGGAGGGCCTCGAGCAGTACTTC,CASSPRLGEGLEQYF
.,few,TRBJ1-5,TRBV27,TGTGCCAGCCGAGAGTTGGGGGCTGGGGATCAGCCCCAGCATTTT,CASRELGAGDQPQHF
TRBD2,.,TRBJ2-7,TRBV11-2,TGTGCCAGCAGCCCCCTAGAGCGGGGCGAGCAGTACTTC,CASSPLERGEQYF
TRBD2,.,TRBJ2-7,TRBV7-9,TGTGCCAGCAGCGGTCCTAGCGGGGGAACCTACGAGCAGTACTTC,CASSGPSGGTYEQYF
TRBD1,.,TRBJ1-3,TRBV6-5,TGTGCCAGCAGACCACGGGACAGGGTTGGAGCCATATATTTT,CASRPRDRVGAIYF
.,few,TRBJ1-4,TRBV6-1,TGTGCCAGCAGCCCTCGGGGGACTAATGAAAAACTGTTTTTT,CASSPRGTNEKLFF
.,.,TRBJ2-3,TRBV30,TGTGCCTGGAGTAGAGACCGTACAACAGATACGCAGTATTTT,CAWSRDRTTDTQYF
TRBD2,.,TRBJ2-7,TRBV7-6,TGTGCCAGCAGCCTCACGTCCGGACTAGGATACGAGCAGTACTTC,CASSLTSGLGYEQYF
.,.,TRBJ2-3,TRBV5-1,TGCGCCAGCAGCTTGGGGCAGGGCATCAGCACAGATACGCAGTATTTT,CASSLGQGISTDTQYF
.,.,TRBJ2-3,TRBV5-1,TGCGCCAGCAGCTCCCCGACAGGCACAGATACGCAGTATTTT,CASSSPTGTDTQYF
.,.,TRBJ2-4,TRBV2,TGTGCCAGCAGTGACGTGGGGATTGTCATTCAGTACTTC,CASSDVGIVIQYF
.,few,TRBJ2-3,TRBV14,TGTGCCAGCAGCCAGAGACAGGTTTTTGATACGCAGTATTTT,CASSQRQVFDTQYF
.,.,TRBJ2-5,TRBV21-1,TGTGCCAGCAGCAAAGTACCAGCAACGACCCAGTACTTC,CASSKVPATTQYF
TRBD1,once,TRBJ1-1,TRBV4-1,TGCGCCAGCAGCCAAGTCGTTCCGGGACAGGGGTGGACTGAAGCTTTCTTT,CASSQVVPGQGWTEAFF
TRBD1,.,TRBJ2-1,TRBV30,TGTGCCTGGTATCCGGGACAGGGCCTCAATGAGCAGTTCTTC,CAWYPGQGLNEQFF
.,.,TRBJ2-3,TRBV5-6,TGTGCCAGCAGCTTGACCTTGGTGATGAGCACAGATACGCAGTATTTT,CASSLTLVMSTDTQYF
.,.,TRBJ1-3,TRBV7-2,TGTGCCATAACGGACGGGACCGCTGGAAACACCATATATTTT,CAITDGTAGNTIYF
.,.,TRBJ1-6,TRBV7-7,TGTGCCAGCAGCACAGGGTTTAATTCACCCCTCCACTTT,CASSTGFNSPLHF
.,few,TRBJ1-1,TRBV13,TGTGCCAGCAGCTTAGTAGGGCCCGTCGGCACTGAAGCTTTCTTT,CASSLVGPVGTEAFF
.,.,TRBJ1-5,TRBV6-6,TGTGCCAGCACGCCACCTGGGGGATGGACACAGCCCCAGCATTTT,CASTPPGGWTQPQHF
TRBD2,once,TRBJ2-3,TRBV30,TGTGCCTGGAGTATCGGACTAGCGGGAGGGCTAAACACAGATACGCAGTATTTT,CAWSIGLAGGLNTDTQYF
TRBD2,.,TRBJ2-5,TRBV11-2,TGTGCCAGCAGCCTCGTAGCGGGAAGCGGGCAAGAGACCCAGTACTTC,CASSLVAGSGQETQYF
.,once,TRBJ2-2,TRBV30,TGTGCCTGGCGAGTAGCGAGTCGGAACACCGGGGAGCTGTTTTTT,CAWRVASRNTGELFF
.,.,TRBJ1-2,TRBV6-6,TGTGCCAGCAGTCACCAGACCCCCGAGCGGGGCTACACCTTC,CASSHQTPERGYTF
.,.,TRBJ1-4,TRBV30,TGTGCCTGGAGTAGGGGCGGTAATGAAAAACTGTTTTTT,CAWSRGGNEKLFF
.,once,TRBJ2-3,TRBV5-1,TGCGCCAGCAGCTTCAGCGGAGCCCGCACAGATACGCAGTATTTT,CASSFSGARTDTQYF
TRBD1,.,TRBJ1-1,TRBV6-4,TGTGCCAGCAGGCCCGGGACAGGGGTGAACACTGAAGCTTTCTTT,CASRPGTGVNTEAFF
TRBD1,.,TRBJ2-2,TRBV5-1,TGCGCCAGCAGCCCGGGGACAGGGGGCTGGACCGGGGAGCTGTTTTTT,CASSPGTGGWTGELFF